This entry lists 24 T cell receptor beta chains sequenced from one sample in a study of beta chain features in type 1 diabetes. Overall study results and limits: Within each of all four CD4+ subsets, Type 1 diabetes patients had TCRB CDR3s that were moderately but significantly shorter.

Isolated RNA was reverse transcribed in full, so expressed TCRB transcripts were sequenced. The assay was immunoSEQ multiplex PCR, and TCRdb's table has in-frame clones only and misses some. Of hundreds of thousands of clones in the sample, roughly 13% were seen once. Which antigens these TCRs recognize remains unknown. Sequences were obtained from naive CD4+ T cells from blood. The source of these receptors is a man younger than 35 with type 1 diabetes.

This clone was seen only a few times. The gene calls are TRBV28 and TRBJ2-1, with 7 bases that match TRBD2. The CDR3 extends over 14 amino acids. The ends lost 6 bases at V and 6 bases at J; junction bases unmatched: 8. Per the germline V gene, CDR1 is MDHEN and CDR2 is SYDVKM. The CDR3 sequence: CASSPSGGINEQFF. CDR3 bases: TGTGCCAGCAGCCCGTCCGGGGGGATCAATGAGCAGTTCTTC.

This chain uses TRBV28 with TRBJ1-4; D is undetermined. Trimming pared 4 bases from V and 3 bases from J, leaving 12 bases between. Germline lookup yields CDR1 MDHEN and CDR2 SYDVKM. The CDR3 extends over 15 amino acids. The CDR3 nucleotides are TGTGCCAGCAGTTCCAGAACCGAAGCTAATGAAAAACTGTTTTTT. Its translation: CASSSRTEANEKLFF.

The table lists this clone with a few counts. The V and J genes are TRBV5-1 and TRBJ1-1, with D maybe TRBD1 (5 bases). Trimming pared 3 bases from V and 0 bases from J, leaving 9 bases between. Germline values: CDR1 SGHRS, CDR2 YFSETQ. This CDR3 has 14 amino acids. Written as DNA, the CDR3 is TGCGCCAGCAGCTCCCCAGGGATGAACACTGAAGCTTTCTTT. Amino acid sequence: CASSSPGMNTEAFF.

Only a few counts were recorded for this clone. The sample has other DNA sequences that encode this CDR3 too. The chain joins TRBV29-1 to TRBJ2-5; D remains unclear. V dropped 4 bases and J dropped 1 base, with 1 base sitting between them. The CDR3 is made up of 10 amino acids. Germline V CDR1 and CDR2: SQVTM, ANQGSEA. Here the CDR3 reads CSVAQETQYF. The CDR3 DNA is TGCAGCGTTGCCCAAGAGACCCAGTACTTC.

The chain couples TRBV9 to TRBJ1-6; D possibly corresponds to TRBD1 (5 bases). Trimming removed 4 bases at V and 5 bases at J, with 19 bases between. The CDR3 extends over 17 amino acids. Germline lookup yields CDR1 SGDLS and CDR2 YYNGEE. The DNA for the CDR3 is TGTGCCAGCAGCAAAAACCGGAGGGGTAGTCATAATTCACCCCTCCACTTT. It specifies CASSKNRRGSHNSPLHF. Based on the CDR3 plus reference TRBV9 and TRBJ1-6, the full variable domain is DSGVTQTPKHLITATGQRVTLRCSPRSGDLSVYWYQQSLDQGLQFLIQYYNGEERAKGNILERFSAQQFPDLHSELNLSSLELGDSALYFCASSKNRRGSHNSPLHFGNGTRLTVT.

This chain links TRBV25-1 with TRBJ1-6; 7 nucleotides agree with TRBD1. V shed 4 bases and J 7 bases; nucleotides not matched to a gene: 7. The germline V gene encodes CDR1 MGHDK and CDR2 SYGVNS. The CDR3 is made up of 15 amino acids. The CDR3 nucleotides read TGTGCCAGCAGTGTCGGAGGGGGCGGGAATTCACCCCTCCACTTT. As protein: CASSVGGGGNSPLHF.

The rearrangement uses TRBV19 and TRBJ2-1; maybe TRBD2 (5 bases). The CDR3 extends over 17 amino acids. The germline V gene encodes CDR1 LNHDA and CDR2 SQIVND (reference sequence). Trimming took 4 bases from V and 7 from J, leaving 23 bases between them. The CDR3 protein is CASSTLDSLGPWNEQFF. The CDR3 DNA reads TGTGCCAGTAGTACCCTAGATTCACTAGGGCCCTGGAATGAGCAGTTCTTC.

The gene calls are TRBV12-5 and TRBJ2-2; no reliable D call. The CDR3 consists of 13 residues. Looked up from germline, CDR1 is LGHNT and CDR2 is FRNRAP. V was shortened by 1 base and J by 3 bases, with 3 bases between the two germline ends. The CDR3 spells CASGLADTGELFF. The CDR3 nucleotides read TGTGCTAGTGGTTTGGCGGACACCGGGGAGCTGTTTTTT. Drawing the rest from reference TRBV12-5 and TRBJ2-2, the complete variable domain is DARVTQTPRHKVTEMGQEVTMRCQPILGHNTVFWYRQTMMQGLELLAYFRNRAPLDDSGMPKDRFSAEMPDATLATLKIQPSEPRDSAVYFCASGLADTGELFFGEGSRLTVL.

There are a few counts of this clone. J is TRBJ2-3 and V is TRBV6-6; TRBD1 agrees at 9 bases. The CDR3 is 16 amino acids. After removal of 7 bases from V and 6 bases from J, the junction contained 14 bases not matched to a gene. CDR1 MNHNY and CDR2 SVGAGI come from the germline V gene (reference sequence). The CDR3, as DNA: TGTGCCAGCATTCGGGGGGACAGGGCCGTCTCCGATACGCAGTATTTT. Translation: CASIRGDRAVSDTQYF.

The gene calls are TRBV19 and TRBJ1-6; D is ambiguous. The CDR3 length is 12 residues. With 3 bases removed from V and 10 bases from J, the gap between germline ends came to 7 bases. Per the germline V gene, CDR1 is LNHDA and CDR2 is SQIVND (reference sequence). The CDR3, as DNA: TGTGCCAGTAGTATCTTCGGATCACCCCTCCACTTT. Translating gives CASSIFGSPLHF.

This clone was seen a handful of times. The chain recombines TRBV5-4 with TRBJ1-1; TRBD1 is a possible D gene (5 bases). This CDR3 has 15 residues. Trimming stripped 5 bases from V and 7 bases from J, with 21 bases between. Germline CDR1 SGHNT, CDR2 YYREEE (reference sequence). CDR3 DNA sequence: TGTGCCAGCAGGTCCGGTCGTTGGGGGGTAAATGAAGCTTTCTTT. It encodes CASRSGRWGVNEAFF.

The V call is TRBV5-1, the J call TRBJ2-1; D unresolved. V was shortened by 3 bases and J by 4 bases, with 5 bases between the two germline ends. This CDR3 spans 12 amino acids. CDR1 SGHRS and CDR2 YFSETQ come from the germline V gene. CDR3 loop: CASSWRYNEQFF. For the CDR3, the DNA is TGCGCCAGCAGCTGGCGATACAATGAGCAGTTCTTC.

There are a few counts of this clone. The chain recombines TRBV4-2 with TRBJ2-1, with TRBD2 matching 14 bases. The CDR3 contains 19 residues. The V segment lost 1 base and the J segment 5 bases; nucleotides outside the gene matches: 10. Germline lookup yields CDR1 LGHNA and CDR2 YNFKEQ. In nucleotides, the CDR3 is TGTGCCAGCAGCCAAGCTCGACTAGCGGGGGGGCCGTTTAACAATGAGCAGTTCTTC. Encoded protein: CASSQARLAGGPFNNEQFF.

Comments on this clone: The identical CDR3 is also encoded by other nucleotide sequences in the sample. The rearrangement links TRBV5-4 to TRBJ1-1; 9 bases align to TRBD1. Per germline, CDR1 SGHNT and CDR2 YYREEE (reference sequence). The CDR3 loop spans 11 amino acids. J gave up 11 bases and V 4 bases, and 3 bases lay outside the gene matches. CDR3 DNA sequence: TGTGCCAGCAGCCGGACAGGGGAGGCTTTCTTT. Amino acids: CASSRTGEAFF.

This chain links TRBV2 with TRBJ2-5, with a weak D call TRBD1 (6 bases). This CDR3 comprises 13 residues. CDR1 SNHLY and CDR2 FYNNEI come from the germline V gene. V was cut by 4 bases and J by 2 bases, with 8 bases left in between. The CDR3 DNA reads as TGTGCCAGCAGTGTACAGGGTCAAGAGACCCAGTACTTC. It codes for CASSVQGQETQYF.

This clone was observed a handful of times. This chain connects TRBV10-2 to TRBJ2-7, with D perhaps TRBD1 or TRBD2 (5 bases each). V lost 8 bases and J lost 1, with 18 bases in between. This CDR3 is 15 amino acids long. Germline V gives CDR1 WSHSY, CDR2 SAAADI. The CDR3 is CASLSRGRVSYEQYF. In DNA form, the CDR3 reads TGCGCCAGCCTATCTCGGGGCAGGGTATCCTACGAGCAGTACTTC.

This clone was counted between two and nine times. CDR3 DNA: TGTGCCAGCAGTTTATCCCCAGGGCCCTACCAAGAGACCCAGTACTTC. Translated: CASSLSPGPYQETQYF. The chain combines TRBV27 with TRBJ2-5; D may be TRBD1 (5 bases). Between the trimmed V and J ends, which lost 0 bases and 0 bases, there was a span of 11 bases. The V gene's germline CDR1 is MNHEY and CDR2 SMNVEV (reference sequence). CDR3 size: 16 residues.

The chain combines TRBV28 with TRBJ1-2, with TRBD1 matching 11 bases. This CDR3 is 14 amino acids long. With V trimmed by 7 bases and J by 8 bases, 9 bases remained unmatched. Germline V gene sequence: CDR1 MDHEN, CDR2 SYDVKM. This CDR3 reads CASTIPGQGVGYTF. The CDR3 DNA is TGTGCCAGCACCATACCGGGACAGGGGGTGGGCTACACCTTC.

The table lists this clone with a few counts. J is TRBJ2-7 and V is TRBV7-9; D remains ambiguous. The germline gives CDR1 SEHNR, CDR2 FQNEAQ (reference sequence). This CDR3 comprises 15 residues. Trimming took off 5 bases at V and 3 bases at J, with 17 bases between the two ends. CDR3 region: CASSPPSGLYYEQYF. The CDR3 nucleotides read TGTGCCAGCAGCCCTCCGTCCGGTCTTTACTACGAGCAGTACTTC.

There are a few counts of this clone. CDR3 protein: CATSRDREFYEQYF. As DNA, the CDR3 is TGTGCCACCAGCCGGGACAGGGAATTCTACGAGCAGTACTTC. This chain connects TRBV15 to TRBJ2-7, with 9 nucleotides matching TRBD1. Germline trimming cut 5 bases from V and 3 bases from J; bases unmatched to any gene: 5. Germline lookup yields CDR1 LNHNV and CDR2 YYDKDF (reference sequence). The CDR3 is 14 residues long.

The rearrangement joins TRBV29-1 to TRBJ1-1; D remains unclear. The CDR3 has 15 residues. With 0 bases removed from V and 5 bases from J, the gap between germline ends came to 16 bases. Germline V gives CDR1 SQVTM, CDR2 ANQGSEA. The CDR3 DNA reads TGCAGCGTTGAAGATTTTAAAGGTGGAGGGACTGAAGCTTTCTTT. Its protein is CSVEDFKGGGTEAFF.

This clone was found many times. This chain joins TRBV7-2 and TRBJ2-1; 7 nucleotides agree with TRBD1. Trimming took 5 bases from V and 6 from J; bases not matched to a gene: 4. The CDR3 totals 13 residues. Germline lookup yields CDR1 SGHTA and CDR2 FQGNSA. The CDR3 DNA follows: TGTGCCAGCAGCCCTCGACAGGGCAATGAGCAGTTCTTC. Its translation: CASSPRQGNEQFF.

V gene TRBV7-9 combines with J gene TRBJ1-2, with 9 bases fitting TRBD1. The V gene end was trimmed by 4 bases and the J gene end by 4 bases; junction bases not matched to a gene: 4. Germline V CDR1 and CDR2: SEHNR, FQNEAQ (reference sequence). The CDR3 is made up of 14 amino acids. CDR3 region: CASSSGQGSYGYTF. The CDR3 DNA follows: TGTGCCAGCAGCTCTGGACAGGGGAGCTATGGCTACACCTTC.

This rearrangement joins TRBV30 to TRBJ2-7; D is possibly TRBD1 (6 bases). The CDR3 is 13 amino acids. CDR1 and CDR2 (germline): GTSNPN, SVGIG (reference sequence). The V end was cut by 6 bases, the J end by 8 bases, with 20 bases between. The CDR3 sequence is CACNREEASQQYF. The DNA for the CDR3 is TGTGCCTGTAACAGGGAAGAAGCTTCACAGCAGTACTTC.